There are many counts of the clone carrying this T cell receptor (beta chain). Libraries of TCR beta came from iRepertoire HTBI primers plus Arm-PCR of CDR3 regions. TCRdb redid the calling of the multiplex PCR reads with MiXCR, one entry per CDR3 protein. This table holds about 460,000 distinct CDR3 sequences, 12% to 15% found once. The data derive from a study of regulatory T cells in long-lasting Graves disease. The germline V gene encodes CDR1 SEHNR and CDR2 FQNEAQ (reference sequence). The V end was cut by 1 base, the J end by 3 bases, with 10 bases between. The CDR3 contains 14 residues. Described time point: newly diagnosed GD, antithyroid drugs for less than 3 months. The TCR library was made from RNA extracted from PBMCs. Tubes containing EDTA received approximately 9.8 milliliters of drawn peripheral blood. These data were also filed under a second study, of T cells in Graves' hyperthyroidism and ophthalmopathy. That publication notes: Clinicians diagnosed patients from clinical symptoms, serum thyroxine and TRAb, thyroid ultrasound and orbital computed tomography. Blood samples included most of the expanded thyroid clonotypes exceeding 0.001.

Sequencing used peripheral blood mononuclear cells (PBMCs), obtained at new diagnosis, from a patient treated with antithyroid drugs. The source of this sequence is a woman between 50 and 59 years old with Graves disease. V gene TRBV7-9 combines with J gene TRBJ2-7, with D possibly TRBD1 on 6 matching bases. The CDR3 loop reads CASSLGGPVYEQYF. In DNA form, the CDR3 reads TGTGCCAGCAGCTTAGGGGGGCCAGTCTACGAGCAGTACTTC.